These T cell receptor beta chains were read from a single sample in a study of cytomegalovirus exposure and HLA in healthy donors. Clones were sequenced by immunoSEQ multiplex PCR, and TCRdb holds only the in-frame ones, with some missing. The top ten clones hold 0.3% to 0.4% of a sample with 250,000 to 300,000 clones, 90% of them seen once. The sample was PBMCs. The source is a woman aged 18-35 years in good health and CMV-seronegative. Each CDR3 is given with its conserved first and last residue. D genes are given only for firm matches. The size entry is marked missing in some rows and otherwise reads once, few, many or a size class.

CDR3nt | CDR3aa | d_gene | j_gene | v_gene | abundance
TGCGCCAGCAGCCAAGATCTAAACTCTGGGGCCAACGTCCTGACTTTC | CASSQDLNSGANVLTF | NA | TRBJ2-6 | TRBV4-3 | NA
TGTGCCAGCAGCACAGGGGTTGGCTATGGCTACACCTTC | CASSTGVGYGYTF | TRBD1 | TRBJ1-2 | TRBV7-9 | NA
TGTGCCAGCAGCTCCATCCAATCCCTATCCTACGAGCAGTACTTC | CASSSIQSLSYEQYF | NA | TRBJ2-7 | TRBV7-2 | NA
TGCGCCAGCATTCCCGAGGCCACCGGGGAGCTGTTTTTT | CASIPEATGELFF | NA | TRBJ2-2 | TRBV5-1 | NA
TGTGCCAGCAGCGTAGTTGGGCTAGCTCGTGAGGACGAGCAGTACTTC | CASSVVGLAREDEQYF | NA | TRBJ2-7 | TRBV9 | NA
TGTGCCATCAGTGGCCTAAGAGGAAACACCATATATTTT | CAISGLRGNTIYF | NA | TRBJ1-3 | TRBV10-3 | NA
TGTGCCAGCAGCCCTTCGGGCTCCTACGAGCAGTACTTC | CASSPSGSYEQYF | NA | TRBJ2-7 | TRBV28 | NA
TGTGCCAGCAGCCAACGGAACTATGGCTACACCTTC | CASSQRNYGYTF | NA | TRBJ1-2 | TRBV14 | NA
TGCAGCGTCTTGTTAAGAGGGACAGGGGCTACCCTTGGGTACGAGCAGTACTTC | CSVLLRGTGATLGYEQYF | TRBD1 | TRBJ2-7 | TRBV29-1 | NA
TGTGCCAGCAGCTTAATACTTGGAAACACCATATATTTT | CASSLILGNTIYF | NA | TRBJ1-3 | TRBV7-3 | NA
TGTGCCAGCAGTTACATCCAGGGCCGGGACACTGAAGCTTTCTTT | CASSYIQGRDTEAFF | NA | TRBJ1-1 | TRBV6-5 | NA
TGTGCCAGCAGTTTAATTGGGGGGGCAAACTATGGCTACACCTTC | CASSLIGGANYGYTF | NA | TRBJ1-2 | TRBV28 | NA
TGTGCCAGCAGCTATACAGGGTTACATGGCTACACCTTC | CASSYTGLHGYTF | NA | TRBJ1-2 | TRBV28 | few
TGTGCCATCAGTGAGCTAAGACTCTTCAATGAGCAGTTCTTC | CAISELRLFNEQFF | NA | TRBJ2-1 | TRBV10-3 | NA
TGTGCCAGCAGCTTGAGACAGACCTTTGACGAGCAGTACTTC | CASSLRQTFDEQYF | NA | TRBJ2-7 | TRBV5-5 | NA
TGTGCCAGCGCCCCGGGGGGAGGGGACACTGAAGCTTTCTTT | CASAPGGGDTEAFF | NA | TRBJ1-1 | TRBV2 | NA
TGTGCCAGCAGCAAGGACAGGGGTGGGGAGACCCAGTACTTC | CASSKDRGGETQYF | TRBD1 | TRBJ2-5 | TRBV7-7 | NA
TGTGCCAGCAGCTCTACGGGACAGGGGCCTAATGAAAAACTGTTTTTT | CASSSTGQGPNEKLFF | TRBD1 | TRBJ1-4 | TRBV11-2 | once